This record looks at one T cell receptor beta chain sequence and its context. Its specificity is not known. CDR3 length: 13 residues. Germline V gives CDR1 ENHRY, CDR2 SYGVKD. V was trimmed by 2 bases and J by 6 bases, leaving 9 bases between them. The data stem from a study of T cell repertoires in cytomegalovirus infection. Study information: Epitope selection comprised recently identified HLA-C-restricted CMV epitopes and well-studied HLA-B-restricted CMV epitopes. Public TCR beta signature analysis indicated the presence of both CMV infection and matching HLA type.

Overall study results and limits: Clonotype analysis showed dominance of the ex vivo response by HLA-C-restricted CMV-specific TCR beta clonotypes. Carriers of CMV plus the relevant HLA were identified by cumulative public TCR beta family frequency.

Each CDR3 protein gets one entry after TCRdb re-called the reads with MiXCR. The sample includes some 350,000 distinct CDR3 sequences, almost 30% of them seen just once. The source is a human donor in good health (CMV status not recorded). Some clones in this sample may be carry-over from other donors' samples. The sample was cultured PBMCs, taken from culture after CMV antigen stimulation. The rearrangement uses TRBV10-3 and TRBJ2-3, with D unresolved. For the CDR3, the DNA is TGTGCCATCAGTGAGAGTCTTCTGGATACGCAGTATTTT. It specifies CAISESLLDTQYF.